This T cell receptor (beta chain) was sequenced in a study of early T cells in non-severe SARS-CoV-2 infection. Background on the study: Sequencing targeted bulk RNA from unsorted whole blood, leaving chains unpaired.

TCRdb reanalysed the 5' RACE reads using MiXCR and keeps one entry per CDR3 protein. The sample has approximately 71,000 distinct CDR3 sequences; around 15% are singletons. This clonotype was counted ten times or more. The V end was cut by 3 bases, the J end by 10 bases, with 12 bases between. This CDR3 comprises 12 residues. The rearrangement uses TRBV12-3 or TRBV12-4 and TRBJ1-2, with a possible D match to TRBD1 (5 bases). This TCR was sampled from an adult who was a healthcare worker with PCR-confirmed SARS-CoV-2 infection or an uninfected control (not recorded which). Sequencing was done on a sample of whole blood. CDR3 residues: CASSFGGSVYTF. For the CDR3, the DNA is TGTGCCAGCAGTTTCGGGGGATCGGTCTACACCTTC.